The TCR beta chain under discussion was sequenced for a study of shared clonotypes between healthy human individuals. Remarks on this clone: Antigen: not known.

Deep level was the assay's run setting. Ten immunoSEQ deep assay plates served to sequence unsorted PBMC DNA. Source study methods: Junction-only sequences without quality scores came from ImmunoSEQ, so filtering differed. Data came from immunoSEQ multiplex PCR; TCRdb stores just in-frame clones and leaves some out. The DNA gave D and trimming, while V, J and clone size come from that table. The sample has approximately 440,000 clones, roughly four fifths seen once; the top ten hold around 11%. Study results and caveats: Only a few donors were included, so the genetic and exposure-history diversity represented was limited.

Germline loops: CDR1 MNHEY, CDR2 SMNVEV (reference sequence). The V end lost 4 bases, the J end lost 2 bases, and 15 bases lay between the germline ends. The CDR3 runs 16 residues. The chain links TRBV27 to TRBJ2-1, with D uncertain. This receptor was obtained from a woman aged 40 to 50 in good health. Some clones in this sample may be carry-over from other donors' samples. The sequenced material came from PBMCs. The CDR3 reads CASSSLADPPYNEQFF. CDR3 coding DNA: TGTGCCAGCAGTTCCCTGGCAGACCCTCCCTACAATGAGCAGTTCTTC.